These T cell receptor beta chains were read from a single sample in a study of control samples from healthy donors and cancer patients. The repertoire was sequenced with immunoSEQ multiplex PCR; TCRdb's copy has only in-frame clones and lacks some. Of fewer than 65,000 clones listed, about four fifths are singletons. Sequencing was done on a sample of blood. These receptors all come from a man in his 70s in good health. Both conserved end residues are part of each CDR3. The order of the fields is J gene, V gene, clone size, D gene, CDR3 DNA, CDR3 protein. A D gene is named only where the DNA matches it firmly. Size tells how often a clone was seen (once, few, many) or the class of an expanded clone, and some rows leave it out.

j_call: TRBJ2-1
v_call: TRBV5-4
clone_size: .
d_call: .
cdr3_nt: TGTGCCAGCAGCTTGGGAGGGGCAGGCTCCTACAATGAGCAGTTCTTC
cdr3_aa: CASSLGGAGSYNEQFF

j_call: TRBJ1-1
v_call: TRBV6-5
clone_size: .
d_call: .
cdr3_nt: TGTGCCAGCAGACCGACAGCAAAACGATCTGAAGCTTTCTTT
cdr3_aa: CASRPTAKRSEAFF

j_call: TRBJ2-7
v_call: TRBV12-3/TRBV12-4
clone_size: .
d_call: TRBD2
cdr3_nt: TGTGCCTCAGCGGGAGGAATATACGAGCAGTACTTC
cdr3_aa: CASAGGIYEQYF

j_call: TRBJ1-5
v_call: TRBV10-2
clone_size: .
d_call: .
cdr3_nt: TGCGCCAGCAGTGACTCCCGGCAGCCCCAGCATTTT
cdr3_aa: CASSDSRQPQHF

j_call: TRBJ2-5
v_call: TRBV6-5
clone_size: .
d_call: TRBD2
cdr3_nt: TGTGCCAGCAGTTTTCAACTAGCGAGCATAGAGACCCAGTACTTC
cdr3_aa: CASSFQLASIETQYF

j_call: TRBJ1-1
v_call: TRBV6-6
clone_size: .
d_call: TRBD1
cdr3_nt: TGTGCCAGCAGTCTGACAGGGCGCACTGAAGCTTTCTTT
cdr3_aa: CASSLTGRTEAFF

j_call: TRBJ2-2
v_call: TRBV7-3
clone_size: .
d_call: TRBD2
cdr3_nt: TGTGCCAGCAGCTTAAGCGGGAGCGCCGGGGAGCTGTTTTTT
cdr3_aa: CASSLSGSAGELFF

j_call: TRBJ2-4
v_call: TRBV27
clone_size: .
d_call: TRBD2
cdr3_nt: TGTGCCAGCCAGACTAGCGACCTAGCCAAAAACATTCAGTACTTC
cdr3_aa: CASQTSDLAKNIQYF

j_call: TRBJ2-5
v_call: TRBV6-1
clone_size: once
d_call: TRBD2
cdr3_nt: TGTGCCAGCACCCGGGGACTAGCGGGAGTTGAGACCCAGTACTTC
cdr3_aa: CASTRGLAGVETQYF

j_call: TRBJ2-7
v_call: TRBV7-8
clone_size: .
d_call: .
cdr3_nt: TGTGCCAGCAGCTCGGGTAGGGGGTACGAGCAGTACTTC
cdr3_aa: CASSSGRGYEQYF

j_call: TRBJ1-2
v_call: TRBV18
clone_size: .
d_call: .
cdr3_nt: TGTGCCAGCTCACCCGGGTTGGCCTCTAACTATGGCTACACCTTC
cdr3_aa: CASSPGLASNYGYTF

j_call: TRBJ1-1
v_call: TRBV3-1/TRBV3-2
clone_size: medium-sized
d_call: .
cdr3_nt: TGTGCCAGCAGCCCTATGCAGGTGGTTGGCACTGAAGCTTTCTTT
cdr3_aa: CASSPMQVVGTEAFF

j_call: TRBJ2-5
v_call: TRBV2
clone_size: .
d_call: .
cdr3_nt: TGTGCCAGCAGTGAAATTACAGCCCAAGAGACCCAGTACTTC
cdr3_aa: CASSEITAQETQYF

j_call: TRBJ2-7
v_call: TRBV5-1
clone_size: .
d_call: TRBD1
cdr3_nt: TGCGCCAGCAGCCCCGGACAGGGGGCCTACGAGCAGTACTTC
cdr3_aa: CASSPGQGAYEQYF

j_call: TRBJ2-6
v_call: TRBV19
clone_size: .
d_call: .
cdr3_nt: TGTGCCAGTAGTAGTCTCGGGGTCCTGACTTTC
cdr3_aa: CASSSLGVLTF

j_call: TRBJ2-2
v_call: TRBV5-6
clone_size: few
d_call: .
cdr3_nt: TGTGCCAGCAGCTGGGGGAACACCAACACCGGGGAGCTGTTTTTT
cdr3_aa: CASSWGNTNTGELFF

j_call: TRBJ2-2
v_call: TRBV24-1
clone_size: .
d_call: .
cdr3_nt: TGTGCCACCAGTGATTTGGGGTTTGCTAAGGCCGGGGAGCTGTTTTTT
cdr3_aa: CATSDLGFAKAGELFF

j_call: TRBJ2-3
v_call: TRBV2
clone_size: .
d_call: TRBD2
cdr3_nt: TGTGCCAGCAGTGCTGGCGGGGGGGCCGCAGATATGCAGTATTTT
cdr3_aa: CASSAGGGAADMQYF

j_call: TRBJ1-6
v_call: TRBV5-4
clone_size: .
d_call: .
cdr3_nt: TGTGCCAGCAGCTTGGCCACGGGGGGGTTGGGCAATTCACCCCTCCACTTT
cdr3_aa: CASSLATGGLGNSPLHF

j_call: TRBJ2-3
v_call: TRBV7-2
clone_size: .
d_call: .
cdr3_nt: TGTGCCAGCAGCTTAGACGGGACAAGAGATACGCAGTATTTT
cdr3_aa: CASSLDGTRDTQYF

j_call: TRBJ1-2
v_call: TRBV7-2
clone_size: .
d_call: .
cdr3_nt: TGTGCCACCGGGACGGCTAACTATGGCTACACCTTC
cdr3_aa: CATGTANYGYTF

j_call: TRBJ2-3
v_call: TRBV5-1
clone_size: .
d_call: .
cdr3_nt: TGCGCCAGCAGCTGGGGGGACAACCCTAGCACAGATACGCAGTATTTT
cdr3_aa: CASSWGDNPSTDTQYF

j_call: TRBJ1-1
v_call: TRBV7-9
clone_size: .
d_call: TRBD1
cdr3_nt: TGTGCCAGCAGCTCGGCCAGGGGGTCCTCCCCAGGGTGGGCTTTCTTT
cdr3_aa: CASSSARGSSPGWAFF

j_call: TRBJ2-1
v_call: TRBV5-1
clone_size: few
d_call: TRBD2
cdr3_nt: TGCGCCAGCAGAAAAACTAGCGGGAGCGATGAGCAGTTCTTC
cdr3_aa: CASRKTSGSDEQFF

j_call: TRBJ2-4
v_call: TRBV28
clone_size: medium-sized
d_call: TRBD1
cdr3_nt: TGTGCCAGCAGAGGACAGGGGGACATTCAGTACTTC
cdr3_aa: CASRGQGDIQYF

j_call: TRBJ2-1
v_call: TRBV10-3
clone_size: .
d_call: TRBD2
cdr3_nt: TGTGCCATCAGTGAGATTATAGCGGGACCATACAATGAGCAGTTCTTC
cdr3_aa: CAISEIIAGPYNEQFF

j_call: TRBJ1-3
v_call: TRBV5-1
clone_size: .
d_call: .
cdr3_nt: TGCGCCAGCAGCTTGGCCAGCGGAAACACCATATATTTT
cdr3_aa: CASSLASGNTIYF

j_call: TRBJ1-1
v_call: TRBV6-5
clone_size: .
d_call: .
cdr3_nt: TGTGCCAGCACTCCTGGACGGCAGGGCTGGACTGAAGCTTTCTTT
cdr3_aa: CASTPGRQGWTEAFF

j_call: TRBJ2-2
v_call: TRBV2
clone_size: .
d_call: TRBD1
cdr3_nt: TGTGCCAGCGGGGGACAGGGTAGCACCGGGGAGCTGTTTTTT
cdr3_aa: CASGGQGSTGELFF

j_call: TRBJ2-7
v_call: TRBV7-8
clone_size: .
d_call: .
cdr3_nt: TGTGCCAGCAACCCATCGTTGGCCGGCTCCTACGAGCAGTACTTC
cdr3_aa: CASNPSLAGSYEQYF

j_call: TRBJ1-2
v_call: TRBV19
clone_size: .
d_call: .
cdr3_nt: TGTGCCACCACCAGATCGGGGAAAGGCTACACCTTC
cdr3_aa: CATTRSGKGYTF

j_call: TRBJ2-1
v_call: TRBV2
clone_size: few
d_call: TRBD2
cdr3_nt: TGTGCCAGCAGTGCGCCTAGCGGGAGGCGGCTACAGTTCTTC
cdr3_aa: CASSAPSGRRLQFF

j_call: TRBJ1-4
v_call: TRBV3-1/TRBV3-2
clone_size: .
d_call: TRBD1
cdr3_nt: TGTGCCAGCAGCCTCGGGACAGGGGTTGGCGAAAAACTGTTTTTT
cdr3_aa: CASSLGTGVGEKLFF

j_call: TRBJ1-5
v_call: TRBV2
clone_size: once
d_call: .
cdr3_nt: TGTGCCAGCAGGGAAGGGCAGAACTTCGGGAAACAGCCCCAGCATTTT
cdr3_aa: CASREGQNFGKQPQHF

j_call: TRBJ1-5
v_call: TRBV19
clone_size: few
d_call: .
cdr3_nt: TGTGCCAGTAGTCCGGGACGGGGGAGTCTCCAGCATTTT
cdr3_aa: CASSPGRGSLQHF

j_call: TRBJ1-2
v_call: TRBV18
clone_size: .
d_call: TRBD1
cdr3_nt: TGTGCCAGCTCAGGACAGGGCGACTATGGCTACACCTTC
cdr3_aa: CASSGQGDYGYTF

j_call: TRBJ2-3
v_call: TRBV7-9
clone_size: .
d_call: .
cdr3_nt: TGTGCCAGCAGCAGAAACGGACCGGGGGATACGCAGTATTTT
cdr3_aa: CASSRNGPGDTQYF

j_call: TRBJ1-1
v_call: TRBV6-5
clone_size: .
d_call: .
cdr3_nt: TGTGCCAGCAGGCCCCCGACAGGCACTGAAGCTTTCTTT
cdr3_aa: CASRPPTGTEAFF

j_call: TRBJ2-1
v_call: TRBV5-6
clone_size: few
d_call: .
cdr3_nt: TGTGCCAGTCGTGGTTTCAACGGGTATGAGCAGTTCTTC
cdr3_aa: CASRGFNGYEQFF

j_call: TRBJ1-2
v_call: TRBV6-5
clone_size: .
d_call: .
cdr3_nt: TGTGCCAGCACCCCTCTGGACACATCCCTTGGGGGCTACACCTTC
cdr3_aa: CASTPLDTSLGGYTF

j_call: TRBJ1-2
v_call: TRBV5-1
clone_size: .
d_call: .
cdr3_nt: TGCGCCAGCAGCTTGGTGGGGACCTATGGCTACACCTTC
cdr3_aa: CASSLVGTYGYTF

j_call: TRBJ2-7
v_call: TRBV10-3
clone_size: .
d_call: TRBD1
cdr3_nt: TGTGCCATCAGGGCGGGACAGGGCAACGAGCAGTACTTC
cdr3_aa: CAIRAGQGNEQYF

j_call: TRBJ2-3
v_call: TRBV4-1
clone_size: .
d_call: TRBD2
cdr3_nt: TGCGCCAGCAGCCACAGACGCGGACTAGCGGGGGGGGAACGCACAGATACGCAGTATTTT
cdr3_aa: CASSHRRGLAGGERTDTQYF

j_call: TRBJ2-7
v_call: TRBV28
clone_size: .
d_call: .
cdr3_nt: TGTGCCAGCAGAGTTACTAGTCCTTACTTCTCCTACGAGCAGTACTTC
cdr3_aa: CASRVTSPYFSYEQYF

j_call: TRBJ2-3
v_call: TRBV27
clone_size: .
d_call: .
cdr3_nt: TGTGCCAGCAGTCCCGGACAGTCGTTCCCCCTCTTAGAGCTGGATACGCAGTATTTT
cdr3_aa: CASSPGQSFPLLELDTQYF

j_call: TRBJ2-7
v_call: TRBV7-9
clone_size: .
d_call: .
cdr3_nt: TGTGCCAGCAGCCTGCTTGGGACCGCTGGCGAGCAGTACTTC
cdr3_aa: CASSLLGTAGEQYF

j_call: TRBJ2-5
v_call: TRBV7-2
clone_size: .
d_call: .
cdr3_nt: TGTGCCAGCAGCTACGGATTCGACGAGACCCAGTACTTC
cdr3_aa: CASSYGFDETQYF

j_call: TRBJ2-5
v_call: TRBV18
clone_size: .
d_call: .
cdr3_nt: TGTGCCAGCTCACCAATCTCCCAAGAGACCCAGTACTTC
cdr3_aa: CASSPISQETQYF

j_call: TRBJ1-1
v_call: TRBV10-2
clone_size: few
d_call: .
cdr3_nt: TGCGCCAGCGGGGGTCCGCGGCGAAGGGGCACTGAAGCTTTCTTT
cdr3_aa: CASGGPRRRGTEAFF

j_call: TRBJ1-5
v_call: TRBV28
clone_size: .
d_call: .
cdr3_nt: TGTGCCAGCAGGACAGGATCAGGCAATCAGCCCCAGCATTTT
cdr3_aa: CASRTGSGNQPQHF

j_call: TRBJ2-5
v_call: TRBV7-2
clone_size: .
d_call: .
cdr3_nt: TGTGCCAGCAGCTTAGGAGGGGGGCAAGAGACCCAGTACTTC
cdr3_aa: CASSLGGGQETQYF

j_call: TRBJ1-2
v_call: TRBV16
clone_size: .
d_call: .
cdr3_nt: TGTGCCAGCAGCCAATCGCTTCGACAGCAGCACTATGGCTACACCTTC
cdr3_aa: CASSQSLRQQHYGYTF

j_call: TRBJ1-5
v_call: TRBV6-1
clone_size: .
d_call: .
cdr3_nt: TGTGCCAGCAGTGAAGACAGGGAAGGCAATCAGCCCCAGCATTTT
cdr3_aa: CASSEDREGNQPQHF

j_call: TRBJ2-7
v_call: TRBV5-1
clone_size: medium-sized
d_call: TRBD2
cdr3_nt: TGCGCCAGCATGGGGACTAGCGCCTACGAGCAGTACTTC
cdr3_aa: CASMGTSAYEQYF

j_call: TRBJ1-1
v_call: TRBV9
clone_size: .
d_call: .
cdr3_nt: TGTGCCAGCAGCGTAGCGCCTTTGGGGGGTGAAGCTTTCTTT
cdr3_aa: CASSVAPLGGEAFF

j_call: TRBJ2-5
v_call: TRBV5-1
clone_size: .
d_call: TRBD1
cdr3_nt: TGCGCCAGCAGCTTGGTAGGGACAGGCGGGCGCGAGACCCAGTACTTC
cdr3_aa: CASSLVGTGGRETQYF

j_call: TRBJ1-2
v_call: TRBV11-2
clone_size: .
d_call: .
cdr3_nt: TGTGCCAGCAGCCCTAATGCGAGGCAACTAAGAATTAACTATGGCTACACCTTC
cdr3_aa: CASSPNARQLRINYGYTF

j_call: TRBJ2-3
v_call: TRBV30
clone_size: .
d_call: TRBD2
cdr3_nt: TGTGCCTGGAGTCCTCATGCGGGGGGGGAATATACGCAGTATTTT
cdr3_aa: CAWSPHAGGEYTQYF

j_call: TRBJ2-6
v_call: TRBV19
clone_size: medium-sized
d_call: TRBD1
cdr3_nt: TGTGCCAGTATGTTGGGGATATACAGGGGGATGGATTCTGGGGCCAACGTCCTGACTTTC
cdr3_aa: CASMLGIYRGMDSGANVLTF

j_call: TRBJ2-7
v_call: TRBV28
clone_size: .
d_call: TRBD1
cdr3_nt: TGTGGAGCACAACGGCAGGGACAGTCCTACGAGCAGTACTTC
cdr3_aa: CGAQRQGQSYEQYF